The clone carrying this TCR beta chain came up a few times. Antigen: not known. The sample comes from a study of identical twins. The study's findings and limits: Analyses based on zero insertions could be partly confounded by invariant MAIT and iNKT cells. Within beta out-of-frame sequences, the excess sharing observed between twins was weaker.

CDR1 SQVTM and CDR2 ANQGSEA come from the germline V gene. The CDR3 contains 12 residues. V dropped 7 bases and J dropped 5 bases, with 14 bases sitting between them. TCRdb fed the 5' RACE reads into MiXCR, producing one record per CDR3 protein. The sample includes more than 600,000 distinct CDR3 sequences, roughly 18% of them seen just once. This sample was shared with a second study, whose subject was T cells expressing NK-cell markers. That study adds: The study left the HCMV specificity of expanded NKG2C+ T cell clones unresolved.

Sample: PBMCs. The chain recombines TRBV29-1 with TRBJ2-5; maybe TRBD2 (6 bases). The receptor comes from a woman younger than 30 in good health. The DNA for the CDR3 is TGCAGCGCCATTACTAGCTGGGAGACCCAGTACTTC. Its translation: CSAITSWETQYF.